A selection of T cell receptor beta chains follows, all from one sample in a study of T-cell memory formation after mild COVID-19. TCRdb used MiXCR to reprocess the 5' RACE reads, holding one entry per CDR3 protein. The data hold 200,000 to 300,000 distinct CDR3 sequences, with over 15% observed a single time. The sequencing input was PBMCs or a T cell subset sorted from them (not recorded which). All receptors derive from a man in his late teens or twenties who had mild COVID-19 (a few samples of this study predate the infection). Cell type and time point are not known. Both conserved end residues are part of each CDR3. The D gene is left open where the match is weak. Clone size is stated in some rows and not others, as once, few, many or a class when expanded.

d_call: TRBD1; j_call: TRBJ2-3; v_call: TRBV3-1; clone_size: .; cdr3_nt: TGTGCCAGCAGCCAACCAACAGGGGGGCCGACAGATACGCAGTATTTT; cdr3_aa: CASSQPTGGPTDTQYF
d_call: .; j_call: TRBJ1-6; v_call: TRBV12-3/TRBV12-4; clone_size: few; cdr3_nt: TGTGCCAGCAGTTTGGGGATCCATAATTCACCCCTCCACTTT; cdr3_aa: CASSLGIHNSPLHF
d_call: .; j_call: TRBJ1-6; v_call: TRBV6-6; clone_size: .; cdr3_nt: TGTGCCAGCACCGCAGGGTTTTTTAGTGATTCACCCCTCCACTTT; cdr3_aa: CASTAGFFSDSPLHF
d_call: .; j_call: TRBJ2-6; v_call: TRBV5-1; clone_size: few; cdr3_nt: TGCGCCAGCAGCAGGACCGGGAGCTCTGGGGCCAACGTCCTGACTTTC; cdr3_aa: CASSRTGSSGANVLTF
d_call: .; j_call: TRBJ1-1; v_call: TRBV10-3; clone_size: .; cdr3_nt: TGTGCCATCAGTGTGTCAGGGGATGCGACTGAAGCTTTCTTT; cdr3_aa: CAISVSGDATEAFF
d_call: TRBD1; j_call: TRBJ1-1; v_call: TRBV11-2; clone_size: few; cdr3_nt: TGTGCCAGCAGCCCGGACAGGGATCGGGCTTTCTTT; cdr3_aa: CASSPDRDRAFF
d_call: .; j_call: TRBJ1-2; v_call: TRBV18; clone_size: few; cdr3_nt: TGTGCCAGCTCACCACTGGGATTGAACTATGGCTACACCTTC; cdr3_aa: CASSPLGLNYGYTF
d_call: TRBD2; j_call: TRBJ2-5; v_call: TRBV5-1; clone_size: few; cdr3_nt: TGCGCCAGCAGCTTGGACGCGGGGGGGTCGGAGACCCAGTACTTC; cdr3_aa: CASSLDAGGSETQYF
d_call: TRBD1; j_call: TRBJ1-2; v_call: TRBV5-6; clone_size: many; cdr3_nt: TGTGCCAGCAGCAGATACTACAGGGGGCCTGGCTACACCTTC; cdr3_aa: CASSRYYRGPGYTF
d_call: TRBD2; j_call: TRBJ2-1; v_call: TRBV19; clone_size: few; cdr3_nt: TGTGCCAGTAGATCCCGGGCTAGCGGAATCTCCTACAATGAGCAGTTCTTC; cdr3_aa: CASRSRASGISYNEQFF
d_call: .; j_call: TRBJ2-1; v_call: TRBV4-2; clone_size: .; cdr3_nt: TGTGCCAGCAGCCCCGGAGCCAATGAGCAGTTCTTC; cdr3_aa: CASSPGANEQFF
d_call: TRBD2; j_call: TRBJ2-7; v_call: TRBV6-2/TRBV6-3; clone_size: .; cdr3_nt: TGTGCCGGCGCGCCCGGGGGGGCCTACGAGCAGTACTTC; cdr3_aa: CAGAPGGAYEQYF
d_call: .; j_call: TRBJ1-5; v_call: TRBV20-1; clone_size: few; cdr3_nt: TGCAGTGCTACGCCCAGCGGTCAGCCCCAGCATTTT; cdr3_aa: CSATPSGQPQHF
d_call: .; j_call: TRBJ1-6; v_call: TRBV7-9; clone_size: .; cdr3_nt: TGTGCCAGCAAAGGGGGATCGGATAATTCACCCCTCCACTTT; cdr3_aa: CASKGGSDNSPLHF
d_call: TRBD2; j_call: TRBJ2-1; v_call: TRBV2; clone_size: .; cdr3_nt: TGTGCCAGCAGTGAATATAGCGGGAGCTCCTACAATGAGCAGTTCTTC; cdr3_aa: CASSEYSGSSYNEQFF
d_call: .; j_call: TRBJ2-5; v_call: TRBV15; clone_size: .; cdr3_nt: TGTGCCACCAGCGCGAAGGGACTCCTCCAGTACTTC; cdr3_aa: CATSAKGLLQYF
d_call: .; j_call: TRBJ2-3; v_call: TRBV7-2; clone_size: .; cdr3_nt: TGTGCCAGCACCTACAGAAGGGCCTACACGGATACGCAGTATTTT; cdr3_aa: CASTYRRAYTDTQYF
d_call: .; j_call: TRBJ1-5; v_call: TRBV28; clone_size: .; cdr3_nt: TGTGCCAGCAGTTTAAGGCGGGGAAGTCAGCCCCAGCATTTT; cdr3_aa: CASSLRRGSQPQHF
d_call: .; j_call: TRBJ2-3; v_call: TRBV7-9; clone_size: .; cdr3_nt: TGTGCCAGCAGCCGACGGACAGACACAGATACGCAGTATTTT; cdr3_aa: CASSRRTDTDTQYF
d_call: .; j_call: TRBJ2-7; v_call: TRBV7-9; clone_size: few; cdr3_nt: TGTGCCAGCAGCTTTGTCCTGACTCATTCGGGTTTTAACGAGCAGTACTTC; cdr3_aa: CASSFVLTHSGFNEQYF
d_call: .; j_call: TRBJ2-2; v_call: TRBV2; clone_size: .; cdr3_nt: TGTGCCAGCAGGGCAACAGGGGGGGAGCTGTTTTTT; cdr3_aa: CASRATGGELFF
d_call: .; j_call: TRBJ2-1; v_call: TRBV24-1; clone_size: .; cdr3_nt: TGTGCCACCAGTGTCAGTTTTGGTGAGCAGTTCTTC; cdr3_aa: CATSVSFGEQFF
d_call: .; j_call: TRBJ2-7; v_call: TRBV5-6; clone_size: .; cdr3_nt: TGTGCCAGCAGCTTGATCTTCGGGACCTCCTACGAGCAGTACTTC; cdr3_aa: CASSLIFGTSYEQYF
d_call: .; j_call: TRBJ2-5; v_call: TRBV23-1; clone_size: .; cdr3_nt: TGCGCCAGCAGCAGGAAGTTTCGGGGAGAGACCCAGTACTTC; cdr3_aa: CASSRKFRGETQYF
d_call: .; j_call: TRBJ2-7; v_call: TRBV10-3; clone_size: few; cdr3_nt: TGTGCCACCCGACAGGACTCCTACGAGCAGTACTTC; cdr3_aa: CATRQDSYEQYF
d_call: .; j_call: TRBJ1-2; v_call: TRBV5-6; clone_size: .; cdr3_nt: TGTGCCAGCAGCGCGGGACTTCTGACAGCGTCTAACTATGGCTACACCTTC; cdr3_aa: CASSAGLLTASNYGYTF
d_call: TRBD1; j_call: TRBJ2-1; v_call: TRBV7-3; clone_size: .; cdr3_nt: TGTGCCAGCAGCTCCGAGGACAGGGGGCCCTACAATGAGCAGTTCTTC; cdr3_aa: CASSSEDRGPYNEQFF
d_call: .; j_call: TRBJ1-1; v_call: TRBV6-2/TRBV6-3; clone_size: .; cdr3_nt: TGTGCCACAGAGGAGCCCGTTGGGACTGAAGCTTTCTTT; cdr3_aa: CATEEPVGTEAFF
d_call: .; j_call: TRBJ1-1; v_call: TRBV7-2; clone_size: .; cdr3_nt: TGTGCCAGCAGTCCGCCGACAGGGAACACTGAAGCTTTCTTT; cdr3_aa: CASSPPTGNTEAFF
d_call: .; j_call: TRBJ2-3; v_call: TRBV9; clone_size: few; cdr3_nt: TGTGCCAGCAGCGTCCAGGGAAATACGCAGTATTTT; cdr3_aa: CASSVQGNTQYF
d_call: .; j_call: TRBJ2-3; v_call: TRBV29-1; clone_size: .; cdr3_nt: TGCAGCGTTGATGAGGGTTCAGGTGATACGCAGTATTTT; cdr3_aa: CSVDEGSGDTQYF
d_call: .; j_call: TRBJ2-4; v_call: TRBV29-1; clone_size: .; cdr3_nt: TGCAGCGTCGCAGGGAGGAACGCACACATTCAGTACTTC; cdr3_aa: CSVAGRNAHIQYF
d_call: TRBD2; j_call: TRBJ2-1; v_call: TRBV12-3/TRBV12-4; clone_size: few; cdr3_nt: TGTGCCAGCAGTGTTAGCGGGGGGGCCCCCAATGAGCAGTTCTTC; cdr3_aa: CASSVSGGAPNEQFF
d_call: .; j_call: TRBJ2-4; v_call: TRBV2; clone_size: few; cdr3_nt: TGTGCCAGCAGTGTGCGGGACATTCAGTACTTC; cdr3_aa: CASSVRDIQYF
d_call: .; j_call: TRBJ1-1; v_call: TRBV7-2; clone_size: .; cdr3_nt: TGTGCCAGCAGCTTAGAGGGTTCCGACAGCGAAGTTCTCTTT; cdr3_aa: CASSLEGSDSEVLF
d_call: .; j_call: TRBJ1-2; v_call: TRBV5-1; clone_size: .; cdr3_nt: TGCGCCAGCAGCCCACCGGGACCGGTGGTAAATGGCTACACCTTC; cdr3_aa: CASSPPGPVVNGYTF
d_call: TRBD1; j_call: TRBJ2-2; v_call: TRBV6-5; clone_size: few; cdr3_nt: TGTGCCAGCAGTTACGGGCCGGGACAGGCGGATACCGGGGAGCTGTTTTTT; cdr3_aa: CASSYGPGQADTGELFF
d_call: .; j_call: TRBJ2-1; v_call: TRBV12-5; clone_size: .; cdr3_nt: TGTGCTAGTGGTTTGGAGTCCGCAGGGCCCGAAGAGAATGAGCAGTTCTTC; cdr3_aa: CASGLESAGPEENEQFF
d_call: .; j_call: TRBJ1-1; v_call: TRBV12-3/TRBV12-4; clone_size: .; cdr3_nt: TGTGCCAGCGGAAGACAGGCTCCGACTGAAGCTTTCTTT; cdr3_aa: CASGRQAPTEAFF
d_call: .; j_call: TRBJ1-3; v_call: TRBV12-3/TRBV12-4; clone_size: .; cdr3_nt: TGTGCCAGCACCTCTGATCCTGGAAACACCATATATTTT; cdr3_aa: CASTSDPGNTIYF
d_call: TRBD1; j_call: TRBJ1-4; v_call: TRBV2; clone_size: .; cdr3_nt: TGTGCCAGCAGGGGACAGAGTAATGAAAAACTGTTTTTT; cdr3_aa: CASRGQSNEKLFF
d_call: .; j_call: TRBJ1-1; v_call: TRBV9; clone_size: few; cdr3_nt: TGTGCCAGCAGCGTAGGTTCGGGGACTTCGGACACTGAAGCTTTCTTT; cdr3_aa: CASSVGSGTSDTEAFF
d_call: .; j_call: TRBJ2-1; v_call: TRBV5-1; clone_size: .; cdr3_nt: TGCGCCAGCAGCTTGAGTCCAGGGGGGTCCTACAATGAGCAGTTCTTC; cdr3_aa: CASSLSPGGSYNEQFF
d_call: .; j_call: TRBJ2-2; v_call: TRBV2; clone_size: .; cdr3_nt: TGTGCCAGCAACCGACAAGGGGTGGGCGGGGAGCTGTTTTTT; cdr3_aa: CASNRQGVGGELFF
d_call: TRBD1; j_call: TRBJ1-5; v_call: TRBV12-3/TRBV12-4; clone_size: .; cdr3_nt: TGTGCCAGCAGCCGGGGACAGGGGGGACAGCCCCAGCATTTT; cdr3_aa: CASSRGQGGQPQHF
d_call: .; j_call: TRBJ1-2; v_call: TRBV19; clone_size: .; cdr3_nt: TGTGCCAGTAGTCCGATGGACGGGGCTAACTATGGCTACACCTTC; cdr3_aa: CASSPMDGANYGYTF
d_call: .; j_call: TRBJ2-5; v_call: TRBV5-1; clone_size: few; cdr3_nt: TGCGCCAGCGGGGGTCGGGGGGCCACTCAAGAGACCCAGTACTTC; cdr3_aa: CASGGRGATQETQYF
d_call: TRBD2; j_call: TRBJ2-3; v_call: TRBV5-1; clone_size: .; cdr3_nt: TGCGCCAGCAGCTTGGCCCTAGCGGGGGGTCCTGGCACAGATACGCAGTATTTT; cdr3_aa: CASSLALAGGPGTDTQYF
d_call: .; j_call: TRBJ1-4; v_call: TRBV18; clone_size: .; cdr3_nt: TGTGCCAGCTCACGGGGCCAGCTTGGCGAAAAACTGTTTTTT; cdr3_aa: CASSRGQLGEKLFF
d_call: TRBD1; j_call: TRBJ2-1; v_call: TRBV20-1; clone_size: .; cdr3_nt: TGCAGTGCTAGAAACCAGGGGGTTGATAATGAGCAGTTCTTC; cdr3_aa: CSARNQGVDNEQFF
d_call: TRBD1; j_call: TRBJ2-2; v_call: TRBV11-3; clone_size: few; cdr3_nt: TGTGCCAGCAGTCCCAGGGGGATCGGGGAGCTGTTTTTT; cdr3_aa: CASSPRGIGELFF
d_call: TRBD2; j_call: TRBJ2-5; v_call: TRBV4-1; clone_size: .; cdr3_nt: TGCGCCAGCTCGTTCGGACTAGCGGGGGCCGGGGAGACCCAGTACTTC; cdr3_aa: CASSFGLAGAGETQYF